This T cell receptor beta chain originates from a study of T cell changes during pregnancy in multiple sclerosis. Libraries were prepared by immunoSEQ multiplex PCR; TCRdb keeps only in-frame clonotypes and omits some of them. The repertoire holds tens of thousands of clones, with approximately 92% as singletons. The sequence was collected from a female donor in good health, enrolled as a control in a pregnancy study. This specimen was peripheral blood, taken in the third trimester of pregnancy.

CDR3 bases: TGTGCCAGCATATGGCTAGCGGGGGGAGGGGATACGCAGTATTTT. It codes for CASIWLAGGGDTQYF. The V gene is TRBV2, the J gene TRBJ2-3, with 11 nucleotides matching TRBD2. The CDR3 is made up of 15 amino acids. Germline V lookup: CDR1 SNHLY, CDR2 FYNNEI. J gave up 6 bases and V 7 bases, and 9 bases lay outside the gene matches.